These T cell receptor beta chains were read from a single sample in a study of blood T cell repertoires in COVID-19. Sequenced by immunoSEQ multiplex PCR; TCRdb stores in-frame clones only, minus some. The profile shows about 190,000 clones, 75% to 80% of them singletons. The specimen sequenced was peripheral blood. The receptors shown here come from a woman aged 65 to 85 with acute or convalescent COVID-19. CDR3s include the opening cysteine and the closing phenylalanine or tryptophan. The order of the fields is CDR3 protein, CDR3 DNA, D gene, clone size, J gene, V gene. A D gene is named only where the DNA matches it firmly. Some rows have no size entry. The others give once, few or many, or a class for an expanded clone.

CDR3aa: CASSMPSGSGELFF
CDR3nt: TGTGCCAGTAGTATGCCGTCAGGGTCCGGGGAGCTGTTTTTT
d_gene: .
abundance: .
j_gene: TRBJ2-2
v_gene: TRBV19

CDR3aa: CAWSEWGDPSGNTIYF
CDR3nt: TGTGCCTGGAGTGAATGGGGGGACCCCTCTGGAAACACCATATATTTT
d_gene: .
abundance: .
j_gene: TRBJ1-3
v_gene: TRBV30

CDR3aa: CASSGTSEQYEQYF
CDR3nt: TGTGCCAGCTCTGGGACTAGCGAACAATACGAGCAGTACTTC
d_gene: TRBD2
abundance: .
j_gene: TRBJ2-7
v_gene: TRBV18

CDR3aa: CASSAGYSGANVLTF
CDR3nt: TGTGCCAGCAGCGCCGGTTATTCTGGGGCCAACGTCCTGACTTTC
d_gene: .
abundance: .
j_gene: TRBJ2-6
v_gene: TRBV27

CDR3aa: CASSLAGAQETQYF
CDR3nt: TGTGCCAGCAGTCTAGCGGGAGCCCAAGAGACCCAGTACTTC
d_gene: TRBD2
abundance: once
j_gene: TRBJ2-5
v_gene: TRBV5-4

CDR3aa: CASSSSTSGRLGGETQYF
CDR3nt: TGCGCCAGCAGCTCCTCGACTAGCGGGAGGCTGGGTGGAGAGACCCAGTACTTC
d_gene: TRBD2
abundance: .
j_gene: TRBJ2-5
v_gene: TRBV5-1

CDR3aa: CASGGQKLYGYTF
CDR3nt: TGTGCCAGCGGGGGACAGAAACTCTATGGCTACACCTTC
d_gene: TRBD1
abundance: .
j_gene: TRBJ1-2
v_gene: TRBV2

CDR3aa: CASSLDVNGIHTGELFF
CDR3nt: TGTGCCAGCAGCTTGGACGTGAACGGGATACACACCGGGGAGCTGTTTTTT
d_gene: .
abundance: .
j_gene: TRBJ2-2
v_gene: TRBV7-3

CDR3aa: CASSSPRDSRTDTQYF
CDR3nt: TGTGCCAGCAGTTCCCCCCGGGACAGCCGCACAGATACGCAGTATTTT
d_gene: TRBD1
abundance: .
j_gene: TRBJ2-3
v_gene: TRBV6-5

CDR3aa: CASSLFATEFQETQYF
CDR3nt: TGTGCCAGCAGCTTGTTCGCGACGGAGTTCCAAGAGACCCAGTACTTC
d_gene: .
abundance: few
j_gene: TRBJ2-5
v_gene: TRBV5-6

CDR3aa: CASSLDNSPGYAQYF
CDR3nt: TGTGCCAGCAGCTTGGATAACTCCCCAGGCTATGCGCAGTATTTT
d_gene: .
abundance: .
j_gene: TRBJ2-3
v_gene: TRBV5-4

CDR3aa: CASSLQGGDTQYF
CDR3nt: TGTGCCAGCAGCTTGCAGGGAGGGGATACGCAGTATTTT
d_gene: TRBD2
abundance: once
j_gene: TRBJ2-3
v_gene: TRBV5-4

CDR3aa: CASSSRQGGGYTF
CDR3nt: TGTGCCAGCAGCTCCAGACAGGGGGGTGGCTACACCTTC
d_gene: TRBD1
abundance: once
j_gene: TRBJ1-2
v_gene: TRBV5-6

CDR3aa: CSASFDNEQFF
CDR3nt: TGCAGTGCTAGCTTTGACAATGAGCAGTTCTTC
d_gene: .
abundance: .
j_gene: TRBJ2-1
v_gene: TRBV20-1

CDR3aa: CAWSSGTAYTEAFF
CDR3nt: TGTGCCTGGAGTTCCGGGACAGCTTACACTGAAGCTTTCTTT
d_gene: TRBD1
abundance: .
j_gene: TRBJ1-1
v_gene: TRBV30

CDR3aa: CASSQDRQGARGYTF
CDR3nt: TGCGCCAGCAGCCAAGATAGGCAGGGGGCGCGTGGCTACACCTTC
d_gene: TRBD1
abundance: .
j_gene: TRBJ1-2
v_gene: TRBV4-1

CDR3aa: CASTGTAYNSPLHF
CDR3nt: TGTGCCAGCACGGGAACAGCCTATAATTCACCCCTCCACTTT
d_gene: .
abundance: .
j_gene: TRBJ1-6
v_gene: TRBV2

CDR3aa: CASIGTGVSGYEQYF
CDR3nt: TGTGCCAGTATCGGAACAGGGGTCAGTGGCTACGAGCAGTACTTC
d_gene: TRBD1
abundance: .
j_gene: TRBJ2-7
v_gene: TRBV19

CDR3aa: CASSYRREFVNEQFF
CDR3nt: TGTGCCAGCAGTTACAGGCGGGAGTTCGTAAATGAGCAGTTCTTC
d_gene: TRBD2
abundance: .
j_gene: TRBJ2-1
v_gene: TRBV6-5

CDR3aa: CASSFSDRTEAFF
CDR3nt: TGCGCCAGCAGCTTCTCGGACAGGACTGAAGCTTTCTTT
d_gene: TRBD1
abundance: few
j_gene: TRBJ1-1
v_gene: TRBV5-1

CDR3aa: CASNLNFEQFF
CDR3nt: TGTGCCAGCAACTTGAACTTTGAGCAGTTCTTC
d_gene: .
abundance: .
j_gene: TRBJ2-1
v_gene: TRBV2

CDR3aa: CASSQENRGRTQYF
CDR3nt: TGTGCCAGCAGCCAAGAAAACAGGGGGCGGACCCAGTACTTC
d_gene: TRBD1
abundance: .
j_gene: TRBJ2-5
v_gene: TRBV4-2

CDR3aa: CATSRRGQSTGELFF
CDR3nt: TGTGCCACCAGCAGAAGGGGACAGTCGACCGGGGAGCTGTTTTTT
d_gene: TRBD1
abundance: .
j_gene: TRBJ2-2
v_gene: TRBV15

CDR3aa: CASSTSGTGVYEQYF
CDR3nt: TGCGCCAGCAGCACCTCCGGGACAGGGGTTTACGAGCAGTACTTC
d_gene: TRBD1
abundance: .
j_gene: TRBJ2-7
v_gene: TRBV5-1

CDR3aa: CASSLGTLAGVDEQFF
CDR3nt: TGCGCCAGCAGCTTGGGGACGCTAGCGGGAGTAGATGAGCAGTTCTTC
d_gene: TRBD2
abundance: .
j_gene: TRBJ2-1
v_gene: TRBV5-1

CDR3aa: CASTAGYGYTF
CDR3nt: TGTGCCAGCACGGCCGGGTATGGCTACACCTTC
d_gene: .
abundance: .
j_gene: TRBJ1-2
v_gene: TRBV3-1/TRBV3-2

CDR3aa: CAISAGGGQPQHF
CDR3nt: TGTGCCATCAGCGCAGGGGGCGGGCAGCCCCAGCATTTT
d_gene: TRBD1
abundance: .
j_gene: TRBJ1-5
v_gene: TRBV10-3

CDR3aa: CASSLPADNYGYTF
CDR3nt: TGTGCCAGCAGCTTACCCGCGGATAACTATGGCTACACCTTC
d_gene: .
abundance: .
j_gene: TRBJ1-2
v_gene: TRBV7-9

CDR3aa: CASSPGTGGPSTQYF
CDR3nt: TGTGCCAGCAGCCCGGGGACAGGGGGGCCTTCTACACAGTACTTC
d_gene: TRBD1
abundance: .
j_gene: TRBJ2-7
v_gene: TRBV7-3

CDR3aa: CASSLAPPGLATDEQYF
CDR3nt: TGTGCCAGCAGTTTGGCCCCACCGGGACTAGCTACCGACGAGCAGTACTTC
d_gene: TRBD2
abundance: .
j_gene: TRBJ2-7
v_gene: TRBV27

CDR3aa: CASEKRDRQFRETQYF
CDR3nt: TGTGCCAGCGAGAAAAGGGACAGGCAATTTCGGGAGACCCAGTACTTC
d_gene: .
abundance: .
j_gene: TRBJ2-5
v_gene: TRBV21-1

CDR3aa: CASSYRNEKLFF
CDR3nt: TGTGCCAGCAGCTACAGGAATGAAAAACTGTTTTTT
d_gene: .
abundance: many
j_gene: TRBJ1-4
v_gene: TRBV13

CDR3aa: CASSGFRDGEQYF
CDR3nt: TGTGCCAGCAGTGGGTTCAGGGATGGAGAGCAGTACTTC
d_gene: .
abundance: .
j_gene: TRBJ2-7
v_gene: TRBV2

CDR3aa: CASSLAGQGAGGELFF
CDR3nt: TGTGCCAGCAGCTTAGCGGGACAGGGGGCCGGCGGGGAGCTGTTTTTT
d_gene: TRBD1
abundance: .
j_gene: TRBJ2-2
v_gene: TRBV7-9

CDR3aa: CASSFRSASYEQYF
CDR3nt: TGTGCCAGCAGCTTCAGGTCAGCATCCTACGAGCAGTACTTC
d_gene: .
abundance: .
j_gene: TRBJ2-7
v_gene: TRBV7-8